Listed below are T cell receptor beta chains from one sample, sequenced in a study of cytomegalovirus exposure and HLA in healthy donors. Measured with immunoSEQ multiplex PCR; TCRdb has only the in-frame clones, and not every one. Counted here are under 400,000 clones, about nine tenths occurring once; the ten biggest clones make up 0.83%. The sample comprised PBMCs. The receptors stem from a woman aged 18-35 years in good health and CMV-seronegative. Both conserved end residues are part of each CDR3. A D gene is named only where the DNA matches it firmly. Clone size appears in some rows only: once, few, many, or a class for an expanded clone.

V	D	size	J	CDR3	DNA
TRBV5-1	TRBD1	NA	TRBJ1-4	CASSLGQGAINEKLFF	TGCGCCAGCAGCTTGGGACAGGGGGCCATTAATGAAAAACTGTTTTTT
TRBV6-1	NA	few	TRBJ1-2	CASSEARASLYGYTF	TGTGCCAGCAGTGAAGCCAGGGCCTCGCTCTATGGCTACACCTTC
TRBV10-2	TRBD2	NA	TRBJ2-1	CASSITSGFNEQFF	TGCGCCAGCAGTATAACTAGCGGATTCAATGAGCAGTTCTTC
TRBV9	NA	once	TRBJ2-3	CASSVDGGGSREQYF	TGTGCCAGCAGCGTAGACGGGGGAGGCTCCCGGGAGCAGTATTTT
TRBV6-6	TRBD1	NA	TRBJ2-3	CASTPRTGGTDTQYF	TGTGCCAGCACCCCCCGGACAGGGGGCACAGATACGCAGTATTTT
TRBV29-1	TRBD1	once	TRBJ2-3	CSADRGPYTQYF	TGCAGCGCCGACAGGGGGCCTTATACGCAGTATTTT
TRBV4-2	TRBD2	NA	TRBJ2-7	CASSQDRSGTSSYEQYF	TGTGCCAGCAGCCAAGATCGGAGCGGGACCAGCTCCTACGAGCAGTACTTC
TRBV30	NA	once	TRBJ2-5	CAWSQGALPQETQYF	TGTGCCTGGAGTCAAGGGGCCTTACCTCAAGAGACCCAGTACTTC
TRBV6-6	NA	NA	TRBJ1-1	CASSSWTEGAEAFF	TGTGCCAGCAGTTCCTGGACAGAAGGTGCTGAAGCTTTCTTT
TRBV9	NA	NA	TRBJ1-2	CASSVYAGEGGYTF	TGTGCCAGCAGCGTTTACGCAGGGGAAGGTGGCTACACCTTC
TRBV27	NA	NA	TRBJ2-2	CASSLSKRVGELFF	TGTGCCAGCAGTTTATCGAAGCGAGTCGGGGAGCTGTTTTTT
TRBV13	TRBD2	NA	TRBJ2-7	CASSFVSLRAKGGSEQYF	TGTGCCAGCAGCTTTGTGTCCCTTAGAGCAAAGGGAGGGTCCGAGCAGTACTTC
TRBV2	NA	few	TRBJ1-5	CASSEATTGPLNQPQHF	TGTGCCAGCAGTGAAGCGACGACAGGCCCCCTCAATCAGCCCCAGCATTTT
TRBV19	NA	NA	TRBJ2-5	CASSIPRGETQYF	TGTGCCAGTAGTATCCCGCGAGGAGAGACCCAGTACTTC
TRBV6-1	TRBD1	NA	TRBJ2-7	CASSERTGGPFGGEQYF	TGTGCCAGCAGTGAAAGGACAGGGGGTCCGTTCGGAGGCGAGCAGTACTTC
TRBV7-9	NA	few	TRBJ2-3	CASRDGREPNTQYF	TGTGCCAGCAGAGACGGAAGGGAGCCGAATACGCAGTATTTT
TRBV28	TRBD1	NA	TRBJ2-2	CASRPGQGHTGELFF	TGTGCCAGCAGACCGGGACAGGGACACACCGGGGAGCTGTTTTTT
TRBV5-1	TRBD2	NA	TRBJ2-3	CASSQTTLAGWVYTQYF	TGCGCCAGCAGCCAAACGACACTAGCGGGATGGGTTTATACGCAGTATTTT
TRBV7-9	NA	NA	TRBJ2-1	CASSLETFYNEQFF	TGTGCCAGCAGCTTAGAAACTTTCTACAATGAGCAGTTCTTC
TRBV30	NA	NA	TRBJ1-1	CAWGNTNTEAFF	TGTGCCTGGGGTAATACTAACACTGAAGCTTTCTTT
TRBV6-4	NA	few	TRBJ2-7	CASSDSRQMTGEQYF	TGTGCCAGCAGTGACTCCCGGCAGATGACTGGCGAGCAGTACTTC
TRBV7-9	NA	NA	TRBJ2-1	CASSPIDRNHEQFF	TGTGCCAGCAGCCCAATTGACAGGAACCATGAGCAGTTCTTC
TRBV5-6	TRBD2	NA	TRBJ2-5	CASSYPSGQETQYF	TGTGCCAGCAGCTACCCTAGCGGCCAAGAGACCCAGTACTTC
TRBV5-4	TRBD2	NA	TRBJ2-1	CASSLALAGGLGNEQFF	TGTGCCAGCAGCTTGGCACTAGCGGGGGGGCTGGGCAATGAGCAGTTCTTC
TRBV18	NA	NA	TRBJ1-5	CASSPIGGADQPQHF	TGTGCCAGCTCACCAATCGGGGGGGCAGATCAGCCCCAGCATTTT
TRBV2	TRBD2	NA	TRBJ2-5	CARASGGAQETQYF	TGTGCCAGAGCTAGCGGGGGGGCTCAAGAGACCCAGTACTTC
TRBV5-1	NA	few	TRBJ1-6	CASSINRDSPLHF	TGCGCCAGCAGCATAAACAGGGATTCACCCCTCCACTTT
TRBV27	NA	NA	TRBJ1-5	CASSTGQSNQPQHF	TGTGCCAGCAGCACAGGACAGAGCAATCAGCCCCAGCATTTT
TRBV28	TRBD1	NA	TRBJ1-5	CASSGDRLSNQPQHF	TGTGCCAGCAGTGGGGACAGACTTAGCAATCAGCCCCAGCATTTT
TRBV6-1	NA	NA	TRBJ1-5	CASSDFQGNQPQHF	TGTGCCAGCAGTGACTTTCAGGGTAATCAGCCCCAGCATTTT
TRBV7-6	NA	NA	TRBJ2-1	CASSKGGSEQFF	TGTGCCAGCAGCAAAGGGGGAAGTGAGCAGTTCTTC
TRBV13	NA	NA	TRBJ1-1	CASSYHSLMGGNTEAFF	TGTGCCAGCAGCTACCATTCTCTGATGGGGGGGAACACTGAAGCTTTCTTT
TRBV7-9	NA	NA	TRBJ2-1	CASKRQALYNEQFF	TGTGCCAGCAAGAGACAGGCGCTTTACAATGAGCAGTTCTTC
TRBV9	TRBD1	NA	TRBJ2-3	CASSVRQGIFSTDTQYF	TGTGCCAGCAGCGTAAGACAGGGAATCTTTAGCACAGATACGCAGTATTTT
TRBV5-1	TRBD2	NA	TRBJ2-2	CASSLVGLAGGPGTGELFF	TGCGCCAGCAGCTTGGTGGGACTAGCGGGGGGGCCCGGCACCGGGGAGCTGTTTTTT
TRBV27	NA	NA	TRBJ1-5	CASSLRGSSQPQHF	TGTGCCAGCAGTTTACGAGGGAGTAGCCAGCCCCAGCATTTT
TRBV6-5	NA	NA	TRBJ1-4	CASSITRNEKLFF	TGTGCCAGCAGTATAACCCGGAATGAAAAACTGTTTTTT
TRBV5-6	NA	NA	TRBJ2-3	CASSLGNQGITDTQYF	TGTGCCAGCAGCTTGGGTAACCAGGGCATCACAGATACGCAGTATTTT